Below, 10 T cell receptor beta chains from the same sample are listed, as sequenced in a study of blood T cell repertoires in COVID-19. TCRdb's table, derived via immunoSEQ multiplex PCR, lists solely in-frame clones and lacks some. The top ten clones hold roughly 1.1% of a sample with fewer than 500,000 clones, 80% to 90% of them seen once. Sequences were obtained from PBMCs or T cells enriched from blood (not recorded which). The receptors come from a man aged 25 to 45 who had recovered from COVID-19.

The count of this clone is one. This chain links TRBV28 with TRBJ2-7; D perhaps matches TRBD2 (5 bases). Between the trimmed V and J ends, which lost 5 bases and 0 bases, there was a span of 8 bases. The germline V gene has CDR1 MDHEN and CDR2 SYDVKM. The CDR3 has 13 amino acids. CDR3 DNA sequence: TGTGCCAGCAGTCCAACTAGCTCCTACGAGCAGTACTTC. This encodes CASSPTSSYEQYF. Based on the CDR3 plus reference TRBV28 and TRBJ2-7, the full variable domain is DVKVTQSSRYLVKRTGEKVFLECVQDMDHENMFWYRQDPGLGLRLIYFSYDVKMKEKGDIPEGYSVSREKKERFSLILESASTNQTSMYLCASSPTSSYEQYFGPGTRLTVT.

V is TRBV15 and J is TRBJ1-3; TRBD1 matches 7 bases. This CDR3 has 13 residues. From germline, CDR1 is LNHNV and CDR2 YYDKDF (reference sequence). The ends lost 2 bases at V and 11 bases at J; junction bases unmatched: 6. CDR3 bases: TGTGCCACCAGCAGAAGTTCTGGACAGGCCATATATTTT. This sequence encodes CATSRSSGQAIYF.

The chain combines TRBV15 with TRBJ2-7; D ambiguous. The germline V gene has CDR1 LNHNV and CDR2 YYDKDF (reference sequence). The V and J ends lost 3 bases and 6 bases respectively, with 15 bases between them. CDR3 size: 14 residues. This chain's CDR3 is CATSSVGGISEQYF. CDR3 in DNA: TGTGCCACCAGCAGTGTCGGCGGAATTTCCGAGCAGTACTTC.

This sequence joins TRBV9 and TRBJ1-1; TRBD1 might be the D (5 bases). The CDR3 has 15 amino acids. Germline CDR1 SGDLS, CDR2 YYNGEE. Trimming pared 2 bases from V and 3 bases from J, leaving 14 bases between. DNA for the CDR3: TGTGCCAGCAGCGTCCGGTCGGGGGATCACACTGAAGCTTTCTTT. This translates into CASSVRSGDHTEAFF.

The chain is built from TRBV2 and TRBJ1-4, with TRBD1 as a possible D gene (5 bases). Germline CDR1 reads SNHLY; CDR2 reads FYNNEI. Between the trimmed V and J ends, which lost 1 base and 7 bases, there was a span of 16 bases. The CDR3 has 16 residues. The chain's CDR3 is CASSEGGGALSEKLFF. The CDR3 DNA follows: TGTGCCAGCAGTGAAGGTGGAGGGGCGCTGAGTGAAAAACTGTTTTTT.

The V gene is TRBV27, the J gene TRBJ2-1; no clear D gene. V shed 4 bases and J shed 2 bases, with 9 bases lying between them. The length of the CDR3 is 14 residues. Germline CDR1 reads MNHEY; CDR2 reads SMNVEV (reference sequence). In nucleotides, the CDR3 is TGTGCCAGCAGTTCCACGGTCACCTACAATGAGCAGTTCTTC. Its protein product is CASSSTVTYNEQFF.

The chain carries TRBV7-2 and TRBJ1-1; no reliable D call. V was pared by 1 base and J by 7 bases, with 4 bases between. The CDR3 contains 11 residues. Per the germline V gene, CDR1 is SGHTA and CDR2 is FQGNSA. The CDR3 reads CASSLVHEAFF. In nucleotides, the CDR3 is TGTGCCAGCAGCTTAGTTCATGAAGCTTTCTTT.

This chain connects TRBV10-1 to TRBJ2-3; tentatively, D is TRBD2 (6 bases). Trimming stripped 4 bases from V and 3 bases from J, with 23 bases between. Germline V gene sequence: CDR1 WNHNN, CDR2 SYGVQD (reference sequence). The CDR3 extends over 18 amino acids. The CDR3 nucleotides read TGCGCCAGCAGTGTAGTCTCGGGAGTCGGGGCCGGGACAGATACGCAGTATTTT. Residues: CASSVVSGVGAGTDTQYF.

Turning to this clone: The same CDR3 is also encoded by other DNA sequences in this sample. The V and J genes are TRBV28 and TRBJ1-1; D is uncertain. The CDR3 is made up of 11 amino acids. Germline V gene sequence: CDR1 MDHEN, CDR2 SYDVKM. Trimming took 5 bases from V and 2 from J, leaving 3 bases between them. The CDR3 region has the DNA TGTGCCAGCAGTATAAACACTGAAGCTTTCTTT. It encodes CASSINTEAFF.

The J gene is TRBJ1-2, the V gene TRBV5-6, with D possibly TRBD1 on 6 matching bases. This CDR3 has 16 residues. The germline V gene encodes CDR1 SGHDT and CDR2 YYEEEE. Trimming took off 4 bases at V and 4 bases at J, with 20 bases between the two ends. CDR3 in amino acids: CASSRPPTGIGYGYTF. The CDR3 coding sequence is TGTGCCAGCAGCCGGCCACCTACAGGGATAGGCTATGGCTACACCTTC.